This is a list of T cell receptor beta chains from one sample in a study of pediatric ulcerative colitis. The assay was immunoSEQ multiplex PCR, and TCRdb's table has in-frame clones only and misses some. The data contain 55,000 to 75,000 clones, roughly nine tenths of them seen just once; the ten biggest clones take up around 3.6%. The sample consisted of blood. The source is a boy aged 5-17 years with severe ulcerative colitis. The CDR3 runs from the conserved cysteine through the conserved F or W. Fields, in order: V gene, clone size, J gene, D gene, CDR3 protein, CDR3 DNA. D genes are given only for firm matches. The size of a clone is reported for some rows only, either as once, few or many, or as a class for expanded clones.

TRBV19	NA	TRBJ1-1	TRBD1	CASSPRTGLTEAFF	TGTGCCAGTAGCCCCCGGACAGGACTCACTGAAGCTTTCTTT
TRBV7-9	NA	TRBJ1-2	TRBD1	CASSLQGQGVNGYTF	TGTGCCAGCAGCTTACAAGGACAGGGGGTAAATGGCTACACCTTC
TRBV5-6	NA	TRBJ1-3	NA	CASSEEWKRPGNTIYF	TGTGCCAGCAGCGAAGAATGGAAAAGGCCGGGAAACACCATATATTTT
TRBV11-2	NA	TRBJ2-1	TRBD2	CASSPRPGLEDEQFF	TGTGCCAGCAGCCCTCGTCCGGGACTAGAAGATGAGCAGTTCTTC
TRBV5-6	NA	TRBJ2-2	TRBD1	CASSPGTVNTGELFF	TGTGCCAGCAGCCCCGGGACAGTGAACACCGGGGAGCTGTTTTTT
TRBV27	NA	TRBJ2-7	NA	CASSAHLSYEQYF	TGTGCCAGCAGTGCCCACCTTAGCTACGAGCAGTACTTC
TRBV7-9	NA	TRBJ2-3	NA	CASSLPGTSTDTQYF	TGTGCCAGCAGCTTACCCGGGACTAGCACAGATACGCAGTATTTT
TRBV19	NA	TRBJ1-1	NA	CASSLTDPGPEAFF	TGTGCCAGTAGCCTGACAGACCCCGGCCCTGAAGCTTTCTTT
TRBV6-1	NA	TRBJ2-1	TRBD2	CASSRAGALYNEQFF	TGTGCCAGCAGTCGAGCGGGAGCGTTATACAATGAGCAGTTCTTC
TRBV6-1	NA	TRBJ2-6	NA	CASSEGSGANVLTF	TGTGCCAGCAGTGAGGGCTCTGGGGCCAACGTCCTGACTTTC
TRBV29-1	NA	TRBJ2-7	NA	CSVLQGEGSYEQYF	TGCAGCGTTTTACAGGGAGAGGGATCCTACGAGCAGTACTTC
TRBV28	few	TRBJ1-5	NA	CASNLNSGRDQPQHF	TGTGCCAGCAATCTCAATTCGGGGAGAGATCAGCCCCAGCATTTT
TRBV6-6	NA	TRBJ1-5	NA	CASSYSSSGEPQHF	TGTGCCAGCAGTTACTCTTCCTCGGGGGAGCCCCAGCATTTT
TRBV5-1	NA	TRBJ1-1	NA	CASSLGTDLMNTEAFF	TGCGCCAGCAGCTTGGGGACAGACCTCATGAACACTGAAGCTTTCTTT
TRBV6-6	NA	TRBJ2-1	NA	CASSLDSSSYNEQFF	TGTGCCAGCAGCCTCGACAGCAGCTCCTACAATGAGCAGTTCTTC
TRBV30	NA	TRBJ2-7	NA	CAWSFGAYEQYF	TGTGCCTGGAGTTTCGGGGCCTACGAGCAGTACTTC
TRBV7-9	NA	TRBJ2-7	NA	CASSLGGGEQYF	TGTGCCAGCAGCTTAGGAGGGGGCGAGCAGTACTTC
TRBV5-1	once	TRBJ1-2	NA	CASSLGGTANYGYTF	TGCGCCAGCAGCTTGGGAGGCACAGCTAACTATGGCTACACCTTC
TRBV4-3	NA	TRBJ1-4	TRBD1	CASSQGASGGLANEKLFF	TGCGCCAGCAGCCAAGGGGCGTCAGGGGGCTTAGCTAATGAAAAACTGTTTTTT
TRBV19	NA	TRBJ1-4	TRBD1	CASSIRGGYEKLFF	TGTGCCAGTAGTATCCGAGGGGGCTATGAAAAACTGTTTTTT
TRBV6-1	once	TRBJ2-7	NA	CASSETPSDEQYF	TGTGCCAGCAGTGAAACCCCGAGCGACGAGCAGTACTTC
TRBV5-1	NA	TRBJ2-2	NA	CASSPGASTGELFF	TGCGCCAGCAGTCCGGGCGCGAGCACCGGGGAGCTGTTTTTT
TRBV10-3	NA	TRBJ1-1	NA	CAISEVVNTEAFF	TGTGCCATCAGTGAGGTGGTGAACACTGAAGCTTTCTTT
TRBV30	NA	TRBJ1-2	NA	CAWTGGPTNYGYTF	TGTGCCTGGACGGGGGGCCCCACTAACTATGGCTACACCTTC
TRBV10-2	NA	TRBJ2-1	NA	CASSEYYYPSYNEQFF	TGCGCCAGCAGTGAGTACTATTACCCCTCCTACAATGAGCAGTTCTTC
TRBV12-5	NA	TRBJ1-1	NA	CASGTTNTEAFF	TGTGCTAGTGGTACGACGAACACTGAAGCTTTCTTT
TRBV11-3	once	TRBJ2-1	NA	CASSLAGNRNEEQFF	TGTGCCAGCAGCTTGGCCGGGAACCGTAATGAGGAGCAGTTCTTC
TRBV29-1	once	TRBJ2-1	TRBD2	CSVEGLTYNEQFF	TGCAGCGTTGAGGGACTAACCTACAATGAGCAGTTCTTC
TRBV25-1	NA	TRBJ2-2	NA	CASSESRDENTGELFF	TGTGCCAGCAGTGAATCCAGAGATGAGAACACCGGGGAGCTGTTTTTT
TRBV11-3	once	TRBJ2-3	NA	CASSSTDTQYF	TGTGCCAGCAGCTCAACAGATACGCAGTATTTT
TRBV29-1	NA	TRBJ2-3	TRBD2	CSVEGGRAADTQYF	TGCAGCGTTGAGGGCGGGAGGGCCGCAGATACGCAGTATTTT
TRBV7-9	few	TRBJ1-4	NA	CASSLGQGSGNEKLFF	TGTGCCAGCAGCTTAGGGCAGGGATCAGGTAATGAAAAACTGTTTTTT
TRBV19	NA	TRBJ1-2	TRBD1	CASSDRGDYGYTF	TGTGCCAGTAGTGACAGGGGAGACTATGGCTACACCTTC
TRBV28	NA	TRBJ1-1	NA	CASSPNYPDSTEAFF	TGTGCCAGCAGTCCTAATTACCCGGACAGCACTGAAGCTTTCTTT
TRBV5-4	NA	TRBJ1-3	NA	CASSLGRELSGNTIYF	TGTGCCAGCAGCTTGGGTAGGGAGCTCTCTGGAAACACCATATATTTT
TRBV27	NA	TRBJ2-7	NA	CASGSLVDLHEQYF	TGTGCCAGCGGTTCACTAGTCGATCTCCACGAGCAGTACTTC